This entry concerns a single T cell receptor beta chain. The sample belongs to a study of blood T cell repertoires in COVID-19. Study overall: Samples of COVID-19 (acute and convalescent) were obtained from the United States, Italy and Spain.

The method was immunoSEQ multiplex PCR; TCRdb's version includes in-frame clones alone and lacks a portion of them. The table includes about 270,000 clones, 84% detected once. V shed 5 bases, J shed 5 bases, and the junction held 2 bases outside the gene matches. This CDR3 has 12 residues. Germline V gene lookup returns CDR1 MNHEY and CDR2 SMNVEV (reference sequence). Sequencing was performed on peripheral blood. This chain uses TRBV27 with TRBJ1-2, with 7 positions matching TRBD1. The TCR comes from a human donor in a cohort sampled during active COVID-19. This CDR3 reads CASSRTGYGYTF. The CDR3 coding sequence is TGTGCCAGCAGTAGGACAGGTTATGGCTACACCTTC.